The 9 T cell receptor beta chains presented below share a single source sample, sequenced in a study of CD8 T cells in Susac syndrome. With random hexamers, roughly 0.5 to 1 ug RNA was reverse transcribed. TCRdb reanalysed the immunoSEQ multiplex PCR reads using MiXCR and keeps one entry per CDR3 protein. The sample holds about 53,000 distinct CDR3 sequences, 95% seen once. The sequencing input was CD8+ T cells from PBMCs. These receptors were taken from a human donor with Susac syndrome.

The chain employs TRBV14 and TRBJ2-1, with 9 bases aligning to TRBD1. CDR1 is SGHDN and CDR2 is FVKESK in the germline V gene. The CDR3 spans 17 residues. The ends lost 0 bases at V and 0 bases at J; junction bases unmatched: 3. The CDR3 spells CASSQDPTGGSYNEQFF. The CDR3 region has the DNA TGTGCCAGCAGCCAAGACCCGACAGGGGGCTCCTACAATGAGCAGTTCTTC.

The chain combines TRBV29-1 with TRBJ2-1; 8 bases agree with TRBD2. This CDR3 comprises 17 residues. J gave up 6 bases and V 4 bases, and 17 bases lay outside the gene matches. Germline CDR1 SQVTM, CDR2 ANQGSEA. The DNA of the CDR3 is TGCAGCGTTGTTTCTTGGTTTTTCGGGGGGGCGGGCAATGAGCAGTTCTTC. This sequence encodes CSVVSWFFGGAGNEQFF.

This clonotype was detected only once. The V and J genes are TRBV4-3 and TRBJ2-7; possibly TRBD2 for D (6 bases). The CDR3 length is 16 residues. The germline V and J ends were trimmed by 1 base and 6 bases, with 19 bases remaining between them. Germline assignment: CDR1 LGHNA and CDR2 YSLEER. The CDR3 region has the DNA TGCGCCAGCAGCCAAGGGTTAGCGGCAGGGAATCGCGAGCAGTACTTC. Amino acid sequence: CASSQGLAAGNREQYF.

V and J are TRBV13 and TRBJ1-6; the D gene is possibly TRBD1 (5 bases). Germline V gene sequence: CDR1 PRHDT, CDR2 FYEKMQ (reference sequence). V was trimmed by 0 bases and J by 5 bases, leaving 8 bases between them. CDR3 size: 15 residues. DNA for the CDR3: TGTGCCAGCAGCTTAGGGGGGCTCGATAATTCACCCCTCCACTTT. Translated, it gives CASSLGGLDNSPLHF.

The chain couples TRBV4-1 to TRBJ2-1; the match to TRBD2 covers 9 bases. V shed 6 bases, J shed 10 bases, and the junction held 16 bases outside the gene matches. Looked up from germline, CDR1 is MGHRA and CDR2 is YSYEKL. The CDR3 extends over 16 amino acids. CDR3: CASSPAERGEIGEQFF. CDR3 bases: TGCGCCAGCAGTCCGGCAGAGCGGGGGGAGATTGGAGAGCAGTTCTTC.

The J gene is TRBJ2-3, the V gene TRBV28, with 10 positions matching TRBD2. Trimming at V came to 3 bases and at J to 1 base, leaving 4 bases not matched to a gene. Looked up from germline, CDR1 is MDHEN and CDR2 is SYDVKM. The CDR3 has 16 residues. The CDR3 DNA is TGTGCCAGCAGTTTTTCTACTAGCGGGGGCACAGATACGCAGTATTTT. Translation: CASSFSTSGGTDTQYF.

This rearrangement joins TRBV20-1 to TRBJ2-7; possible D gene TRBD2, 5 bases. The germline V gene encodes CDR1 DFQATT and CDR2 SNEGSKA (reference sequence). The CDR3 runs 16 residues. Trimming removed 0 bases at V and 0 bases at J, with 15 bases between. In DNA, the CDR3 is TGCAGTGCTAGAGAGGGAGCGAGTGCCGGCTCCTACGAGCAGTACTTC. Translating it yields CSAREGASAGSYEQYF.

The chain recombines TRBV24-1 with TRBJ2-7, with a tentative D call TRBD1 (6 bases). Germline loops: CDR1 KGHDR, CDR2 SFDVKD. The CDR3 runs 10 residues. CDR3 coding DNA: TGTGGAGGGGGATCCTACGAGCAGTACTTC. It codes for CGGGSYEQYF.

About this clonotype: A read error may produce the germline difference seen at one junction end. The chain has TRBV9 and TRBJ2-1; TRBD1 agrees at 8 bases. Germline V gives CDR1 SGDLS, CDR2 YYNGEE. This CDR3 region has 16 residues. The CDR3 protein is CASSVESGGLLNGQFF. CDR3 DNA: TGTGCCAGCAGCGTAGAGTCAGGGGGCCTCCTCAATGGGCAGTTCTTC. Looking up the rest from reference TRBV9 and TRBJ2-1 gives the full variable domain: DSGVTQTPKHLITATGQRVTLRCSPRSGDLSVYWYQQSLDQGLQFLIQYYNGEERAKGNILERFSAQQFPDLHSELNLSSLELGDSALYFCASSVESGGLLNGQFFGPGTRLTVL.